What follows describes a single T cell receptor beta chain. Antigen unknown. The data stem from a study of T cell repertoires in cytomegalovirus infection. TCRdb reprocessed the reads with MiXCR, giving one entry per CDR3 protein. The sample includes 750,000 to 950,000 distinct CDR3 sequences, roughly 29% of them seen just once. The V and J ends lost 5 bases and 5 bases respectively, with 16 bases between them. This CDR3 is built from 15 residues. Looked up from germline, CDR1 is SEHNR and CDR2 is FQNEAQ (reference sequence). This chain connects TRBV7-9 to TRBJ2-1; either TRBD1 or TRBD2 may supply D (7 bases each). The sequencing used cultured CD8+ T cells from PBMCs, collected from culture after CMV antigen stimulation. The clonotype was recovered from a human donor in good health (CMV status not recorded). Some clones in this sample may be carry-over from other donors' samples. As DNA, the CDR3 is TGTGCCAGCAGCCAGGGGGGGGCAGGGAACAATGAGCAGTTCTTC. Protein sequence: CASSQGGAGNNEQFF.